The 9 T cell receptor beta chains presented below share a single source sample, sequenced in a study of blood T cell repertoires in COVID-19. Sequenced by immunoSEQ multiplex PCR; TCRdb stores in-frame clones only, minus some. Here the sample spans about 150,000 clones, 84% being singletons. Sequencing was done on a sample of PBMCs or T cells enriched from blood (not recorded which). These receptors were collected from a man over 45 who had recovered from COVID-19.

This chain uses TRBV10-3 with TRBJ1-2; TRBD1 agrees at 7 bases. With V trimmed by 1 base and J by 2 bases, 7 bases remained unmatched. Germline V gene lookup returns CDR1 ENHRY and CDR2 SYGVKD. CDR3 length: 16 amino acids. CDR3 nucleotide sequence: TGTGCCATCAGTGAGTGGGACAGTTTTTCCAACTATGGCTACACCTTC. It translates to CAISEWDSFSNYGYTF.

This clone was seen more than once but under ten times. CDR3 residues: CASSQDWGGYNEQFF. CDR3 bases: TGCGCCAGCAGCCAAGATTGGGGAGGATACAATGAGCAGTTCTTC. J is TRBJ2-1 and V is TRBV4-1, with D possibly matching TRBD2 (6 bases). V lost 0 bases and J 4 bases, leaving 10 bases between the germline ends. This CDR3 region has 15 residues. Per germline, CDR1 MGHRA and CDR2 YSYEKL.

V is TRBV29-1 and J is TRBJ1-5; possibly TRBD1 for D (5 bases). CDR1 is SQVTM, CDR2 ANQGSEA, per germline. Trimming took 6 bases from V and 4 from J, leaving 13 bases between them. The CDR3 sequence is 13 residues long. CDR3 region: CSVGGGNNQPQHF. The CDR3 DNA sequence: TGCAGCGTGGGGGGAGGGAATAATCAGCCCCAGCATTTT.

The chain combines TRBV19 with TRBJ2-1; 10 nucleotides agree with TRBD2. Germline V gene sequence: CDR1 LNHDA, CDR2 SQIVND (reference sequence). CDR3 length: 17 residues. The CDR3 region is CATVRIAGGRSYNEQFF. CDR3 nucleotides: TGTGCTACAGTACGCATAGCGGGGGGCCGCTCCTACAATGAGCAGTTCTTC.

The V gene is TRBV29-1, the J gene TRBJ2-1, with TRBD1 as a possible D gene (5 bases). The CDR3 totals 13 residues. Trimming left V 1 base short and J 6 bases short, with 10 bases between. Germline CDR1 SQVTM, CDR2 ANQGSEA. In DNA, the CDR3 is TGCAGCGTTGAAGGGTTCCAGGGCAATGAGCAGTTCTTC. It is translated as CSVEGFQGNEQFF.

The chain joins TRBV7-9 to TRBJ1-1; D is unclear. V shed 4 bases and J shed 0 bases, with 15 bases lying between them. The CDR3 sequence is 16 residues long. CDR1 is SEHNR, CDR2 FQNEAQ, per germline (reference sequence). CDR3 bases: TGTGCCAGCAGCTCCCGTACATTTCAAGTGAACACTGAAGCTTTCTTT. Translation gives CASSSRTFQVNTEAFF. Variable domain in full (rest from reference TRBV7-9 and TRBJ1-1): DTGVSQNPRHKITKRGQNVTFRCDPISEHNRLYWYRQTLGQGPEFLTYFQNEAQLEKSRLLSDRFSAERPKGSFSTLEIQRTEQGDSAMYLCASSSRTFQVNTEAFFGQGTRLTVV.

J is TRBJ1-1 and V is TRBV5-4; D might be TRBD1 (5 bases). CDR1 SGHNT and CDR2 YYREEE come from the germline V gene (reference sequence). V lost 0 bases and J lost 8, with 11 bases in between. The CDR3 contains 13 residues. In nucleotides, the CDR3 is TGTGCCAGCAGCTTGGGAGTTGGGGGGGAAGCTTTCTTT. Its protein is CASSLGVGGEAFF.

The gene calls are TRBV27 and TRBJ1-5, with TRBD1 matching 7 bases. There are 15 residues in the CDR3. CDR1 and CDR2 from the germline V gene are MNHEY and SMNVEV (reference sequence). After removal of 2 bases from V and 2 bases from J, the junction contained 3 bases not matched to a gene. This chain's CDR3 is CASSLAGQGNQPQHF. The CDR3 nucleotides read TGTGCCAGCAGTTTAGCAGGACAGGGCAATCAGCCCCAGCATTTT.

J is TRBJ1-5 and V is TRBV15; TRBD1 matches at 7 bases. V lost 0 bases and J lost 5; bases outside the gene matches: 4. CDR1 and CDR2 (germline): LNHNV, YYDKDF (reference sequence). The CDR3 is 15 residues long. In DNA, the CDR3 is TGTGCCACCAGCAGAGATAGGGACAGTTATCAGCCCCAGCATTTT. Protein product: CATSRDRDSYQPQHF. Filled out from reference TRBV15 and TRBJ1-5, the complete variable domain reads DAMVIQNPRYQVTQFGKPVTLSCSQTLNHNVMYWYQQKSSQAPKLLFHYYDKDFNNEADTPDNFQSRRPNTSFCFLDIRSPGLGDTAMYLCATSRDRDSYQPQHFGDGTRLSIL.